The present TCR beta chain was sequenced within a study of CD8+CD57+ T cells in acquired aplastic anemia. Study details: Roughly 3 ug was the average amount of DNA from sorted CD4+ and CD8+ cells. Study conclusions and caveats: Patients shared approximately 30 CD8+ CDR3 sequences with controls.

Deletions cut 5 bases from V and 2 bases from J, with 13 bases between. Germline assignment: CDR1 SQVTM and CDR2 ANQGSEA. This CDR3 region has 14 residues. TCR beta VDJ and CDR3 profiles were obtained from a genomic DNA template. TCRdb re-analysed the reads in MiXCR, keeping a single row per CDR3 protein. The sample includes about 220,000 distinct CDR3 sequences, 40% to 50% of them seen just once. This clonotype has a single count. Its matching antigen is unknown. Patients chosen for sequencing had CD8+CD57+ cells that had expanded, as shown by flow cytometry. The blood sampling took place in patients who had so far received no therapy.

Sequenced material: sorted CD4+, CD8+, or CD8+CD57+ T cells (not recorded which) from PBMCs. The clonotype originates from a human donor with aplastic anemia. The rearrangement links TRBV29-1 to TRBJ2-1; possible D gene TRBD2, 7 bases. The CDR3 sequence: CSVTSGTPYNEQFF. The CDR3 DNA is TGCAGCGTTACAAGCGGGACACCCTACAATGAGCAGTTCTTC.